Below are 23 T cell receptor delta chains sequenced from a single sample in a study of gammadelta T cells in human blood (TCRdb year 2020). Library method: RT-PCR. Sequencing instrument: Illumina MiSeq. TCRdb reran clone calling on the public reads with CATT; rows sharing one DNA sequence were then combined. For this sample the table gives about 1,000 delta-chain clones, of which about 20% were detected only once. Roughly 20% of the sample is in the top ten clones. The sample was Vgamma9Vdelta2 gamma-delta T cells from infant blood. These receptor sequences come from a human donor.

This clone ranks as large. The chain recombines TRDV2 with TRDJ3; 8 bases align to TRDD3. The CDR3 is made up of 19 amino acids. The trim removed 2 bases at V and 0 bases at J, leaving 8 bases unmatched. CDR1 and CDR2 from the germline V gene are GEAIGNYY and EKD. CDR3 bases: TGTGCCTGTGACAGTACTGGGGGTCTTAGCTCCTGGGACACCCGACAGATGTTTTTC. Its translation is CACDSTGGLSSWDTRQMFF.

A word on this clone: A far larger clone is one nucleotide away, so this likely arose from a read error. Other DNA sequences in the same sample also yield this CDR3. V is TRDV2 and J is TRDJ3; D unclear. Germline V gene sequence: CDR1 GEAIGNYY, CDR2 EKD. Trimming took off 3 bases at V and 2 bases at J, with 16 bases between the two ends. CDR3 length: 18 amino acids. The CDR3 loop is CACDSVSGPPWDTRQMFF. DNA for the CDR3: TGTGCCTGTGACTCTGTCTCTGGTCCACCCTGGGACACCCGACAGATGTTTTTC.

This clone is termed medium-sized. This chain joins TRDV2 and TRDJ1; the match to TRDD3 covers 8 bases. V lost 0 bases and J lost 0; bases outside the gene matches: 11. The CDR3 consists of 18 residues. The germline gives CDR1 GEAIGNYY, CDR2 EKD. Here the CDR3 reads CACDTVPTGGRYTDKLIF. The CDR3 DNA follows: TGTGCCTGTGACACCGTCCCAACTGGGGGCCGCTACACCGATAAACTCATCTTT.

For this clone: This likely stems from a read error, as it lies one base from a far larger clone. The chain recombines TRDV2 with TRDJ2; 8 bases map to TRDD3. TCRdb supplies no J gene; here it was assigned by aligning the nucleotide sequence to germline. The CDR3 totals 17 residues. The germline CDR1 and CDR2 sequences are GEAIGNYY and EKD. CDR3 sequence reads: CACDPVLGATLTAQLFF. The DNA of the CDR3 is TGTGCCTGTGACCCAGTACTGGGGGCCACTTTAACAGCACAACTCTTCTTT.

This clone was seen a few times. A far larger clone is only one base removed, so a read error is likely. Other DNA variants within this sample encode the same CDR3. The chain joins TRDV2 to TRDJ3; 8 nucleotides match TRDD3. The CDR3 has 18 residues. Germline CDR1 and CDR2: GEAIGNYY and EKD. The CDR3 region has the DNA TGTGCCTGTGACACCGGCTGGGGGAGCTCCTGGGATACCCGACAGATGTTTTTC. Protein product: CACDTGWGSSWDTRQMFF.

The chain links TRDV2 to TRDJ1; 10 bases map to TRDD3. The V gene's germline CDR1 is GEAIGNYY and CDR2 EKD. The V and J ends lost 0 bases and 0 bases, in that order; junction bases with no gene match: 6. The CDR3 covers 17 residues. The CDR3 loop is CACDTVGGYRYTDKLIF. CDR3 in DNA: TGTGCCTGTGACACCGTTGGGGGATACCGGTACACCGATAAACTCATCTTT.

By its share, this clone is large. This sample also contains other DNA sequences that code for the same CDR3. The chain joins TRDV2 to TRDJ2; 8 bases map to TRDD3. Trimming took 4 bases from V and 6 from J; bases not matched to a gene: 9. The CDR3 runs 15 residues. Germline-derived CDR1 and CDR2 are GEAIGNYY and EKD. CDR3 sequence: CACDVLGGPPAQLFF. DNA for the CDR3: TGTGCCTGTGATGTACTGGGGGGACCTCCAGCACAACTCTTCTTT.

For this clone: The same CDR3 also results from other DNA sequences found in this sample. V and J are TRDV2 and TRDJ3; 12 bases align to TRDD3. Looked up from germline, CDR1 is GEAIGNYY and CDR2 is EKD. After removal of 4 bases from V and 0 bases from J, the junction contained 3 bases not matched to a gene. The CDR3 totals 18 residues. CDR3 nucleotides: TGTGCCTGTGATTTACTGGGGGATACCTCCTGGGACACCCGACAGATGTTTTTC. This encodes CACDLLGDTSWDTRQMFF.

In regard to this clone: A much larger clone lies a single base off, so this may be a read error. V usage is TRDV2 and J usage is TRDJ1; the match to TRDD3 covers 10 bases. TCRdb gives no J gene; it was assigned here by matching the DNA to germline. V lost 3 bases, J lost 0 bases, and 9 bases stayed unmatched. This CDR3 comprises 17 residues. CDR1 and CDR2 from the germline V gene are GEAIGNYY and EKD. The CDR3 region is CACDSLGDMEYTDKLIF. The CDR3 DNA is TGTGCCTGTGACTCGCTGGGGGATATGGAGTACACCGATAAACTCATCTTT.

The rearrangement uses TRDV2 and TRDJ3; D perhaps matches TRDD3 (5 bases). The J gene is absent in TCRdb and was assigned here via DNA matching to germline. CDR1 is GEAIGNYY, CDR2 EKD, per germline. The ends were cut back, 0 bases at V and 0 bases at J, with 14 bases in the middle. CDR3 size: 19 residues. CDR3 in amino acids: CACDTAGGSSSWDTRQMFF. The CDR3 DNA reads as TGTGCCTGTGACACCGCAGGGGGGTCAAGCTCCTGGGACACCCGACAGATGTTTTTC.

As to this clone: One base away lies a much larger clone, so this may be a sequencing read error. The chain employs TRDV2 and TRDJ3; 8 bases are a match to TRDD2. Germline V gene sequence: CDR1 GEAIGNYY, CDR2 EKD. The CDR3 has 21 residues. The CDR3 coding sequence is TGTGCCTGTAACACCCTTCCTAGGGGGGACCCTACCTCCTGGGACACCCGACAGATGTTTTTC. Residues: CACNTLPRGDPTSWDTRQMFF.

This clone has just a few counts. The translation of this DNA and the TCRdb protein of a much larger clone differ at residue 13, probably owing to a read error; the protein shown here is translated from the DNA. The chain couples TRDV2 to TRDJ1, with 8 bases fitting TRDD3. TCRdb records no J gene; here it was assigned by comparing the DNA to germline. V lost 0 bases, J lost 9 bases, and 8 bases stayed unmatched. The germline CDR1 and CDR2 sequences are GEAIGNYY and EKD. The CDR3 is 14 amino acids. The CDR3 is CACDTWGMTAQLIF. The CDR3 DNA reads TGTGCCTGTGACACCTGGGGGATGACAGCACAACTCATCTTT.

In its sample, this clone is medium-sized (0.01 to 0.1%). A much larger clone differs by one base, so this may be a read error. Distinct nucleotide sequences in the sample also encode this CDR3. The chain is built from TRDV2 and TRDJ2; 10 bases are a match to TRDD3. This CDR3 region has 14 residues. Germline values: CDR1 GEAIGNYY, CDR2 EKD. V shed 4 bases, J shed 5 bases, and the junction held 3 bases outside the gene matches. CDR3 loop: CACDVLGDTAQLFF. CDR3 DNA sequence: TGTGCCTGTGATGTACTGGGGGATACAGCACAACTCTTCTTT.

A word on this clone: A far larger clone is only one base removed, so a read error is likely. Other nucleotide sequences from this sample produce the same CDR3. The chain uses TRDV2 and TRDJ3; 8 bases match TRDD3. TCRdb gives no J gene; it was assigned here by matching the DNA to germline. Germline assignment: CDR1 GEAIGNYY and CDR2 EKD. There are 19 residues in the CDR3. V shed 4 bases, J shed 0 bases, and the junction held 10 bases outside the gene matches. In DNA, the CDR3 is TGTGCCTGTGATAGTACTGGGGGTCTTAGCTCCTGGGACACCCGACAGATGTTTTTC. Translation: CACDSTGGLSSWDTRQMFF.

Comments on this clone: A read error may explain this, as a much larger clone is one base away. The chain uses TRDV2 and TRDJ3; 12 bases agree with TRDD3. TCRdb records no J gene; here it was assigned by comparing the DNA to germline. Germline V gene sequence: CDR1 GEAIGNYY, CDR2 EKD. This CDR3 is built from 19 residues. CDR3 bases: TGTGCCTGTAACACCTGGGGGATACGGAGCTCCTGGGACACCCGACAGATGTTTTTC. Translation gives CACNTWGIRSSWDTRQMFF.

There are a few counts of this clone. The TCRdb protein comes from a much larger clone and disagrees with this DNA's translation at residue 3, likely due to a read error; the protein given here is derived from the DNA. This sequence joins TRDV2 and TRDJ3; TRDD3 aligns across 9 bases. Because TCRdb records no J gene, it was assigned here through a match of the DNA to germline. The V gene's germline CDR1 is GEAIGNYY and CDR2 EKD. The CDR3 has 18 amino acids. In DNA form, the CDR3 reads TGTGCCAGTGACACCTTGGGGGATAGCTCCTGGGACACCCGACAGATGTTTTTC. It specifies CASDTLGDSSWDTRQMFF.

About this clone: A far larger clone differs by one base, so this is likely a read error. Other DNA sequences of this sample code for an identical CDR3. The V gene is TRDV2, the J gene TRDJ1; TRDD3 matches 7 bases. In germline, CDR1 is GEAIGNYY, CDR2 EKD. The CDR3 runs 13 residues. Written as DNA, the CDR3 is TGTGCATGTGACACCTGGGGATATGATAAACTCATCTTT. Translated, it gives CACDTWGYDKLIF.

This clone was picked up a small number of times. This could be a read error, since a much larger clone is one nucleotide away. The gene calls are TRDV2 and TRDJ3; 11 bases match TRDD3. Germline lookup yields CDR1 GEAIGNYY and CDR2 EKD. There are 18 residues in the CDR3. The CDR3 loop reads CASDKILGDTWDTRQMFF. In nucleotides, the CDR3 is TGTGCCAGTGACAAAATACTGGGGGATACCTGGGACACCCGACAGATGTTTTTC.

On this clone: A far larger clone is one base from this, pointing to a likely read error. Within the sample, other DNA sequences also encode this same CDR3. The rearrangement joins TRDV2 to TRDJ2; 9 nucleotides align to TRDD3. The J gene is absent in TCRdb and was assigned here via DNA matching to germline. The CDR3 covers 17 residues. J lost 0 bases, V lost 1 base, and 5 bases had no gene match. The germline V gene encodes CDR1 GEAIGNYY and CDR2 EKD. The CDR3 nucleotides are TGTGCCTGTGACACGCTTACTGGGGGAGCTTTGACAGCACAACTCTTCTTT. This codes for CACDTLTGGALTAQLFF.

This clone was detected only a few times. A single base separates this from a much larger clone, so it may be a read error. J is TRDJ3 and V is TRDV2; a possible D gene is TRDD3 (6 bases). Between the trimmed V and J ends, which lost 0 bases and 0 bases, there was a span of 8 bases. Per the germline V gene, CDR1 is GEAIGNYY and CDR2 is EKD. There are 17 residues in the CDR3. The CDR3, as DNA: TGTGCCTGTGACACCTGGGGGGACTCCTGGGACACCCGACAGATGTTTTTC. Residues: CACDTWGDSWDTRQMFF.

The sample holds a few counts of this clone. Given a far larger clone just one base away, this is likely a sequencing read error. The chain joins TRDV2 to TRDJ3; TRDD3 agrees at 10 bases. Per germline, CDR1 GEAIGNYY and CDR2 EKD. This CDR3 region has 17 residues. CDR3 bases: TGTGCCTGTGACACTGGGGGATACTCCTGGGACACCCGACAGACGTTTTTC. It specifies CACDTGGYSWDTRQTFF.

By share, this clone ranks as medium-sized. This sequence joins TRDV2 and TRDJ3, with a possible D match to TRDD3 (5 bases). In germline, CDR1 is GEAIGNYY, CDR2 EKD. V was trimmed by 1 base and J by 0 bases, leaving 9 bases between them. The CDR3 spans 17 residues. CDR3 region: CACDTIQSSWDTRQMFF. The CDR3 DNA sequence: TGTGCCTGTGACACGATACAAAGCTCCTGGGACACCCGACAGATGTTTTTC.

This clone is large (0.1 to 1%) by share. V and J are TRDV2 and TRDJ3; 11 bases align to TRDD3. Germline CDR1 reads GEAIGNYY; CDR2 reads EKD. There are 18 residues in the CDR3. With V trimmed by 2 bases and J by 2 bases, 4 bases remained unmatched. CDR3 sequence: CACDKVLGDTWDTRQMFF. CDR3 sequence (DNA): TGTGCCTGTGACAAAGTACTGGGGGATACCTGGGACACCCGACAGATGTTTTTC.